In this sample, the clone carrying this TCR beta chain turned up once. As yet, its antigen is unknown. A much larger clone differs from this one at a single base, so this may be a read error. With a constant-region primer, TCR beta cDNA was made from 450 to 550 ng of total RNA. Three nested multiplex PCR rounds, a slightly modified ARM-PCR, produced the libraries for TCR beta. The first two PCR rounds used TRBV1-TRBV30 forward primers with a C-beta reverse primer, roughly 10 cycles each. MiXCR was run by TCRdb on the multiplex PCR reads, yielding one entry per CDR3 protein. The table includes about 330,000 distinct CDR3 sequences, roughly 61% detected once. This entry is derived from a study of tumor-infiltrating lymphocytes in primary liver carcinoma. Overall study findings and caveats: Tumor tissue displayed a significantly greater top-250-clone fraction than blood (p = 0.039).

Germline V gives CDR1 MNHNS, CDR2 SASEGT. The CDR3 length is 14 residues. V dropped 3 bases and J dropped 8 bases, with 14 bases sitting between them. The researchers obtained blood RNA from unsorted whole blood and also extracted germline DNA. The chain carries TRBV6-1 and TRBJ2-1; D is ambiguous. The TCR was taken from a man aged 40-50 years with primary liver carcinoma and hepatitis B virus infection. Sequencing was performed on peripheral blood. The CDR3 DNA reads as TGTGCCAGCAGTGACCTTGGATATTCCCATGAGCAGTTCTTC. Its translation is CASSDLGYSHEQFF.